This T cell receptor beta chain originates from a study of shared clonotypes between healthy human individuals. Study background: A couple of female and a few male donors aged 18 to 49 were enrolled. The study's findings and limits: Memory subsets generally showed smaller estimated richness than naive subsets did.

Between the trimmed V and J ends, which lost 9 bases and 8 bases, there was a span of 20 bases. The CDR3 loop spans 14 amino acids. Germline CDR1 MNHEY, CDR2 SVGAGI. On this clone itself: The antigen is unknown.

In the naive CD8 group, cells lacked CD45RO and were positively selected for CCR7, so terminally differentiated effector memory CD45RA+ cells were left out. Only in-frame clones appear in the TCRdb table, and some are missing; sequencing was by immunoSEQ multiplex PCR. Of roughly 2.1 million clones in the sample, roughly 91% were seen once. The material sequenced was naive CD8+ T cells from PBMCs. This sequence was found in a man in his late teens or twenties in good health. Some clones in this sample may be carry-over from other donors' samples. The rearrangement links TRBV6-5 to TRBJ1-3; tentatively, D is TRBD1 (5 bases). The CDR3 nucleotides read TGTGCCAGTCGGGAGCATCAGGGTTTTGACACCATATATTTT. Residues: CASREHQGFDTIYF.